The 14 T cell receptor beta chains below come from one sample, sequenced in a study of shared clonotypes between healthy human individuals. Selected positively for CCR7 and CD45RO-negative, naive CD8 cells excluded terminally differentiated effector memory CD45RA+ cells. Assay: immunoSEQ multiplex PCR; the TCRdb copy retains only in-frame clones and omits some. The sample consists of 700,000 to 950,000 clones, 90% to 98% of them appearing once. Sequencing used naive CD8+ T cells sorted from blood. These receptors were collected from a man aged 25 to 40 in good health.

The chain carries TRBV7-3 and TRBJ2-3, with 7 bases lining up with TRBD2. Germline CDR1 SGHTA, CDR2 FQGTGA. V lost 4 bases and J lost 4; bases outside the gene matches: 8. This CDR3 contains 15 residues. The DNA for the CDR3 is TGTGCCAGCAGCTCCTCTGGCGGGAGTTCAGATACGCAGTATTTT. It codes for CASSSSGGSSDTQYF.

The chain recombines TRBV7-2 with TRBJ2-2; tentative D call: TRBD1 (5 bases). CDR3 length: 17 amino acids. Trimming took 3 bases from V and 3 from J, leaving 17 bases between them. Germline V gene data show CDR1 as SGHTA and CDR2 as FQGNSA. CDR3 region: CASSFFEVRAYTGELFF. For the CDR3, the DNA is TGTGCCAGCAGCTTCTTCGAGGTCAGGGCATACACCGGGGAGCTGTTTTTT.

V usage is TRBV9 and J usage is TRBJ1-2; 7 bases align to TRBD1. Trimming removed 0 bases from V and 6 bases from J; junction bases left unmatched: 5. The CDR3 contains 14 residues. CDR1 is SGDLS and CDR2 is YYNGEE in the germline V gene. The CDR3 DNA follows: TGTGCCAGCAGCGTAGGAGGGGGCACCCATGGCTACACCTTC. Translating it yields CASSVGGGTHGYTF.

Concerning this clone: Other DNA sequences within the sample encode an identical CDR3. This chain connects TRBV6-1 to TRBJ2-7, with a possible D match to TRBD1 (5 bases). Germline CDR1 is MNHNS and CDR2 is SASEGT. The CDR3 is made up of 13 amino acids. V lost 4 bases, J lost 1 base, and 8 bases lay in between. CDR3 sequence (DNA): TGTGCCAGCAGTGCCACAGGTTCCTACGAGCAGTACTTC. It yields the protein CASSATGSYEQYF.

V is TRBV30 and J is TRBJ2-2, with D hard to call. The CDR3 spans 12 residues. Between the trimmed V and J ends, which lost 0 bases and 3 bases, there was a span of 2 bases. CDR1 and CDR2 from the germline V gene are GTSNPN and SVGIG (reference sequence). The CDR3 DNA follows: TGTGCCTGGAGTGTAGACACCGGGGAGCTGTTTTTT. This gives the protein CAWSVDTGELFF.

The J gene is TRBJ2-7, the V gene TRBV9; TRBD2 matches at 9 bases. J lost 5 bases, V lost 3 bases, and 9 bases had no gene match. CDR1 and CDR2 (germline): SGDLS, YYNGEE. This CDR3 contains 15 residues. CDR3: CASSALAGVYNEQYF. The CDR3 nucleotides read TGTGCCAGCAGCGCCTTAGCGGGAGTGTACAACGAGCAGTACTTC.

This chain links TRBV4-3 with TRBJ2-5; 8 bases fit TRBD1. V was pared by 3 bases and J by 2 bases, with 5 bases of the junction left unmatched. This CDR3 is built from 15 residues. Germline V gene data show CDR1 as LGHNA and CDR2 as YSLEER. The CDR3 loop reads CASSQLGTGQETQYF. The DNA for the CDR3 is TGCGCCAGCAGCCAGCTTGGGACAGGACAAGAGACCCAGTACTTC.

V is TRBV11-2 and J is TRBJ2-3; D unclear. The length of the CDR3 is 12 residues. In germline, CDR1 is SGHAT, CDR2 FQNNGV. V gave up 5 bases and J gave up 5 bases, with 8 bases separating them. CDR3 in amino acids: CASSLLVDTQYF. The CDR3 nucleotides read TGTGCCAGCAGCCTCCTTGTAGATACGCAGTATTTT.

The CDR3 sequence: CASSVVGSARETQYF. As DNA, the CDR3 is TGTGCCAGCAGCGTAGTAGGATCAGCTCGAGAGACCCAGTACTTC. The gene calls are TRBV9 and TRBJ2-5; D remains unclear. Germline lookup yields CDR1 SGDLS and CDR2 YYNGEE. The ends were cut back, 0 bases at V and 4 bases at J, with 13 bases in the middle. The CDR3 loop spans 15 amino acids. Variable domain in full (rest from reference TRBV9 and TRBJ2-5): DSGVTQTPKHLITATGQRVTLRCSPRSGDLSVYWYQQSLDQGLQFLIQYYNGEERAKGNILERFSAQQFPDLHSELNLSSLELGDSALYFCASSVVGSARETQYFGPGTRLLVL.

The rearrangement joins TRBV9 to TRBJ1-1; no definite D call. Deletions cut 4 bases from V and 5 bases from J, with 12 bases between. Germline CDR1 reads SGDLS; CDR2 reads YYNGEE. CDR3 length: 13 residues. The CDR3 reads CASSSPQGTEAFF. The CDR3 DNA reads as TGTGCCAGCAGCTCCCCGCAAGGTACTGAAGCTTTCTTT.

The chain is built from TRBV7-9 and TRBJ2-1; D not resolved. Trimming cost V 4 bases and J 10 bases, with 17 bases left between them. The germline gives CDR1 SEHNR, CDR2 FQNEAQ (reference sequence). This CDR3 region has 14 residues. CDR3 sequence: CASSSSWAILEQFF. CDR3 DNA sequence: TGTGCCAGCAGCTCATCATGGGCCATCCTCGAGCAGTTCTTC.

The gene calls are TRBV11-2 and TRBJ1-1, with D uncertain. Trimming pared 0 bases from V and 1 base from J, leaving 15 bases between. This CDR3 spans 17 amino acids. In germline, CDR1 is SGHAT, CDR2 FQNNGV. This CDR3 is CASSLEVLRVKNTEAFF. DNA of the CDR3: TGTGCCAGCAGCTTAGAGGTTTTGCGGGTTAAGAACACTGAAGCTTTCTTT.

This rearrangement joins TRBV15 to TRBJ1-2, with TRBD1 identical over 9 bases. CDR1 LNHNV and CDR2 YYDKDF come from the germline V gene (reference sequence). V lost 3 bases, J lost 6 bases, and 8 bases stayed unmatched. The CDR3 totals 15 residues. CDR3 DNA sequence: TGTGCCACCAGCAGCGATGGGACAGGGTGGCATGGCTACACCTTC. Protein: CATSSDGTGWHGYTF.

The rearrangement links TRBV9 to TRBJ2-7; 9 positions match TRBD2. This CDR3 spans 15 amino acids. J gave up 4 bases and V 1 base, and 6 bases lay outside the gene matches. Germline V gives CDR1 SGDLS, CDR2 YYNGEE. In DNA form, the CDR3 reads TGTGCCAGCAGCGTACAACCGACTAGCGGATACGAGCAGTACTTC. Translation: CASSVQPTSGYEQYF.